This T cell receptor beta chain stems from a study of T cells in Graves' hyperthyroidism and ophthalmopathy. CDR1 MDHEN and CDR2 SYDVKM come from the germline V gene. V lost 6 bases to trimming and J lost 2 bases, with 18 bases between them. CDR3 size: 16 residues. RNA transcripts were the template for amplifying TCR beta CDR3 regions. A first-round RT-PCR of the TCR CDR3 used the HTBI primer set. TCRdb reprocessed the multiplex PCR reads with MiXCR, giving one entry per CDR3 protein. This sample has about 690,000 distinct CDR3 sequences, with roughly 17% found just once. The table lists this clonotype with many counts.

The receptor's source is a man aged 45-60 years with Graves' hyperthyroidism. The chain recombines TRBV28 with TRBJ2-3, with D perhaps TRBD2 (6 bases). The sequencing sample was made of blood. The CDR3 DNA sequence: TGTGCCAGCAGCCTGAGCGGGCCCCACCCCACAGATACGCAGTATTTT. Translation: CASSLSGPHPTDTQYF.